This TCR beta chain was recorded in a study of T-cell reconstitution after alpha-beta-depleted transplantation in children (dated by TCRdb to between 2015 and 2016). In the study overall: The study quantitatively tracked T-cell immune reconstitution after TCRalphabeta/CD19-depleted allogeneic hematopoietic cell transplantation in children using TCR repertoire profiling. Overall results and qualifications from the work: Over the following months the frequencies of hyperexpanded clones went down, and after one year T-cell counts and TCRbeta diversity were mostly credited to newly produced T cells. In some patients, the high TCRbeta diversity seen at day 60 was put down to recipient T cells and intrathymic progenitors that had survived conditioning. About two months after transplant, the apparently early recovery of alphabetaT-cell counts reportedly depended on just several hundred clones that had expanded rapidly and came from non-depleted graft cells.

The library came from PCR. Sequencing was performed on an Illumina HiSeq 2500. To normalize quantification of the TCRbeta repertoire, the TCR libraries were built with molecular barcoding that relied on unique molecular identifiers. The public reads were reanalyzed by TCRdb: fastp trimming at Q25, MiXCR alignment, in-frame beta chains only. Rows matching on CDR3 protein sequence are summarized as one entry with the most common DNA and genes. This sample gives roughly 790,000 distinct CDR3 sequences in total; about 16% of them show up just once. Roughly 5% of the sample rests with the top ten. Trimming removed 1 base from V and 4 bases from J, leaving 14 bases between the germline ends. The CDR3 contains 16 residues, cysteine and phenylalanine counted. The read is trimmed to its CDR3 DNA, 48 bases read in frame from base 1. Looking up the germline V gene yields CDR1 SGHTA and CDR2 FQGTGA. This clonotype was observed a handful of times. The antigen it binds to is not known. Base-call qualities are not available, and no considerably larger clone is one nucleotide away.

This specimen's treatment or condition label, interpreted: allogeneic hematopoietic cell transplantation with graft depleted of TCRalphabeta T cells and CD19 B cells. TCRalphabeta/CD19-depleted allogeneic hematopoietic cell grafts were given to the transplant recipients, all of whom were children. This sequence originates from a male patient under 18 who had a stem cell transplant for acute lymphoblastic leukemia, so the T cells may come from the graft donor. Recombination connected TRBV7-3 to TRBJ2-1; too little of a D gene remains to name it. The material sequenced was PBMCs, mostly from graft donor cells, taken 360 days after TCRalphabeta/CD19-depleted stem cell transplant. The nucleotide sequence is given as TGTGCCAGCAGCTTAAGTAGGGCTAGAGGATACAATGAGCAGTTCTTC. It translates as CASSLSRARGYNEQFF. Full variable domain (CDR3 extended with the reference TRBV7-3 and TRBJ2-1 proteins): GAGVSQTPSNKVTEKGKYVELRCDPISGHTALYWYRQSLGQGPEFLIYFQGTGAADDSGLPNDRFFAVRPEGSVSTLKIQRTERGDSAVYLCASSLSRARGYNEQFFGPGTRLTVL.